These T cell receptor beta chains were read from a single sample in a study of cytomegalovirus exposure and HLA in healthy donors. TCRdb keeps only in-frame clones here, not all; method: immunoSEQ multiplex PCR. There are roughly 170,000 clones in the sample; 80% to 90% occur only once, and approximately 0.78% lies in the top ten. Sequences were obtained from PBMCs. All receptors derive from a woman between 18 and 29 years old in good health and CMV-seronegative. CDR3s leave out the opening cysteine and the closing phenylalanine or tryptophan.

v_gene,CDR3aa
TRBV7-2,ASSLSSGRTYEQY
TRBV2,ASSEQGTQGETQY
TRBV7-3,ASSLGTPSTGELF
TRBV12-5,ASVVNTEAF
TRBV5-1,ASSRLQGESSGANVLT
TRBV18,ASSAGIADGANVLT
TRBV5-1,ASSLAGTGMRIDSPLH
TRBV27,ASSRGVKQY
TRBV7-8,ASSLLSGQGYEQF
TRBV7-8,ASTPGLGNQPQH
TRBV5-6,ASSLWDRVHFGIA
TRBV7-2,ASSLVRAGVLLDTQY
TRBV2,ASSGGRGFMVNEQF
TRBV6-5,ASSPGTYGYT
TRBV7-9,ASSLTSPSTGELF
TRBV19,ASTTGAKNIQY
TRBV27,ASSLQGGGHGYT
TRBV28,ASSFSDRVYTEAF
TRBV28,ASWSIYISGELF
TRBV11-2,ASSSGTEGLAGYISEQF
TRBV18,ASSKDSFETQY
TRBV7-3,ASSLVQGAGNEQF
TRBV28,AITSAGAGGTLGEAF
TRBV6-5,ASRGGDGYGYT
TRBV6-1,ASSVITGVDEQF
TRBV6-5,ASSDSAGGPGELF
TRBV11-3,ASSLEEGSTQY
TRBV9,ASSVDSTGGNTIY
TRBV27,ASSLLYTSGDEQY
TRBV12-5,AILRESNEQF
TRBV18,ASSPTGGYTEAF
TRBV7-3,ASSSSGLAGVSEQF
TRBV5-1,ASSLEFGWGGARGYT
TRBV15,ATSRDKLADVLT
TRBV5-1,ASSVGPADEKLF